This TCR beta chain derives from a study of identical twins (dated by TCRdb to 2016 to 2017). Study-wide context: To test whether fetal clonotypes persist, this study deep-sequenced TCR alpha and beta repertoires from monozygotic twins, from unrelated adults of various ages, and from cord blood. Replicate twin experiments were performed at different times using different library preparation protocols to rule out contamination.

What the work shows at the level of the full study, not this receptor alone: Compared with coincidental sharing between unrelated individuals, an excess of low generation-probability sequences was observed among out-of-frame TCR alpha sequences shared between twins. Abundant cord blood beta clonotypes had fewer insertions, young adult naive repertoires showed a similar but weaker trend, and memory repertoires showed no such trend. Zero-insertion analyses could be partly confounded by invariant T cells such as MAIT and iNKT, though diverse VJ usage argued against such confounding for most clonotypes. Conclusions relied on cross-sectional statistical analysis, since the same donors could not be followed over many years. A weaker excess of twin sharing was found in beta out-of-frame sequences because the signal-to-noise ratio was lowered by fewer shared sequences. Recombination models systematically underestimated out-of-frame TCR alpha sharing in monozygotic twins but agreed with sharing between unrelated individuals.

This clonotype was counted at least ten times. It has no known antigen specificity. The sample holds no much larger clone one base away, and base qualities are not on file. Every donor was a healthy Caucasian. The twin cohort consisted of three pairs of female monozygotic twins, all aged roughly 18 to 29 years. CD4+ and CD8+ T cell populations were isolated with positive isolation kits from Invitrogen. V is cut by 5 bases and J by 3 bases, and the space between the germline ends is 7 bases. From the cysteine up to the phenylalanine, the CDR3 has a length of 13 residues. Of the read, only the CDR3 DNA is kept; its 39 bases are in frame from base 1. Library method: 5' RACE. The sequencing machine was an Illumina HiSeq 2000. A universal primer binding site was introduced by template switching, and a unique molecular identifier was present in the final cDNA, enabling accurate counting of TCR cDNA molecules. Specific primers in the conserved constant-segment region were used to synthesize first-strand cDNA for the TCR alpha and beta chains. Each cDNA library was double barcoded, with a SMART-Mk sample barcode plus Illumina barcodes, to control for contamination. TruSeq adapter sequences, together with Illumina sample barcodes, were added in two successive PCR steps. TCR alpha and beta cDNA libraries were sequenced on the Illumina HiSeq platform with custom primers. The original methods were these. MiGEC was used to process raw reads and extract unique molecular identifiers, and MiXCR was used to find CDR3 positions. For each individual, recombination models were inferred using an EM algorithm with the repgenHMM and IGoR tools. The analysis of shared clonotypes was done with the tcR package in R, with sharing normalized by the product of cloneset sizes. Out-of-frame nonproductive sequences were analyzed to study raw recombination free of thymic and clonal selection effects. Using fastp trimming at Q25 and MiXCR clonotype assembly, TCRdb reanalyzed the public sequencing data and kept in-frame beta chains. Every distinct CDR3 protein forms one entry, paired with its most common genes and DNA. TCRdb's processing, not the authors' own work, is the source of the V and J calls. Across this sample there are 350,000 to 600,000 distinct CDR3 sequences, with approximately 14% seen only once. 0.4% to 0.55% of the sample comes from the top ten.

These data are also associated with another study on yellow fever vaccine responses in identical twins. The other study reports the following: The authors reported that the T cell response to vaccination in identical twins appeared partly convergent and partly personalized. In identical twins, the study followed T cell clones that responded to the vaccine with precision.

The V and J genes are TRBV12-3 or TRBV12-4 and TRBJ2-2; the D segment cannot be called with confidence. The source is a woman under 30 in good health. Sequencing used CD4+ T cells sorted from blood. The DNA sequence is given as TGTGCCAGCAGTCAGTCTTACACCGGGGAGCTGTTTTTT. It encodes CASSQSYTGELFF.